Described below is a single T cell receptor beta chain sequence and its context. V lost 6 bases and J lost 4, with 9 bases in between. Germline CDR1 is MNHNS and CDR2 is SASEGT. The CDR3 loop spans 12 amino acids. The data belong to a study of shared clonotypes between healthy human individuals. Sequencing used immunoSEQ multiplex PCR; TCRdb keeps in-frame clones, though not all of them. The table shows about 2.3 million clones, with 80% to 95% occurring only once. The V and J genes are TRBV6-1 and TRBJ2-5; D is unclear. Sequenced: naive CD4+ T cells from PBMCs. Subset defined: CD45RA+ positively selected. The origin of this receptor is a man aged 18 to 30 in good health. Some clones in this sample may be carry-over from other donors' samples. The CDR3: CASRGNGETQYF. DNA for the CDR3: TGTGCCAGCAGGGGTAACGGAGAGACCCAGTACTTC.